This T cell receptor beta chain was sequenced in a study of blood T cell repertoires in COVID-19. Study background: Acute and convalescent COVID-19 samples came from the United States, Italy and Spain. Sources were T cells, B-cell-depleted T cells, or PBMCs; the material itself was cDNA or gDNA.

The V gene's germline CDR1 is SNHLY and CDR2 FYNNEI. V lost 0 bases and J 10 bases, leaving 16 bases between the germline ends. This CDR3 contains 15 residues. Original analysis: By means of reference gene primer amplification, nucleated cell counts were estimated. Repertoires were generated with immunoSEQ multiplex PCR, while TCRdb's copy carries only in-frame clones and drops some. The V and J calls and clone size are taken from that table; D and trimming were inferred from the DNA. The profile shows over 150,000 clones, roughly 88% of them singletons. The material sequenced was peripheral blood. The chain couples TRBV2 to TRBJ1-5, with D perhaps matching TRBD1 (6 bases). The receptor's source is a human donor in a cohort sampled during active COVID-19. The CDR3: CASSEARTATRPQHF. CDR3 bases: TGTGCCAGCAGTGAAGCGAGGACAGCGACTCGTCCCCAGCATTTT.